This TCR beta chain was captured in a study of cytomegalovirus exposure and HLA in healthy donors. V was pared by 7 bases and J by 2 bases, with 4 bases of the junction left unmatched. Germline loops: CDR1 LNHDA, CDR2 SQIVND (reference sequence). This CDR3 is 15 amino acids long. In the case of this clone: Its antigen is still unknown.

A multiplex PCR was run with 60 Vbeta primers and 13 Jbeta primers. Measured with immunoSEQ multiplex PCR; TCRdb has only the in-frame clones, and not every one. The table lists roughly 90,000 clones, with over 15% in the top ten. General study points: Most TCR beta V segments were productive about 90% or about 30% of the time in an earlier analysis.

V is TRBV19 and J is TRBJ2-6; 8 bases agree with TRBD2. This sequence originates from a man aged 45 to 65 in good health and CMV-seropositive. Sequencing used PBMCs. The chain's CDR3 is CASNDGGAGANVLTF. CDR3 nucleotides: TGTGCCAGTAATGACGGGGGGGCTGGGGCCAACGTCCTGACTTTC.